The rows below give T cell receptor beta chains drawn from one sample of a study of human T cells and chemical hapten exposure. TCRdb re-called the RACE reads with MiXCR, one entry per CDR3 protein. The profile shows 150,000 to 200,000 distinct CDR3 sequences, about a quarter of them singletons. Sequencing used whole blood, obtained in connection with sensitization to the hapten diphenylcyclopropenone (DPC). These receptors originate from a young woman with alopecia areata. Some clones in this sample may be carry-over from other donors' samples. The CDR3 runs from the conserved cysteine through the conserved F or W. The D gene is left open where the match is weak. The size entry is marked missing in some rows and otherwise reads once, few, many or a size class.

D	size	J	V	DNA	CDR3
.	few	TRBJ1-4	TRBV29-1	TGCAGCGTTGCGCCTGATAATGAAAAACTGTTTTTT	CSVAPDNEKLFF
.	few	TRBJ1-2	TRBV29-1	TGCAGCGTTCTTACGTCTGGCTATGGCTACACCTTC	CSVLTSGYGYTF
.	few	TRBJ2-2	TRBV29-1	TGCAGCGTTCGGGGCGGCACGAACACCGGGGAGCTGTTTTTT	CSVRGGTNTGELFF
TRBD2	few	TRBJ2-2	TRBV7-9	TGTGCCAGCAGCTTTGCGGCTAGCGGGACCGGGGAGCTGTTTTTT	CASSFAASGTGELFF
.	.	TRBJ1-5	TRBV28	TGTGCCAGCAGTTTAGGCCAGGCGGGGCAGCCCCAGCATTTT	CASSLGQAGQPQHF
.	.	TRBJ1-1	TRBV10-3	TGTGCCATCAGTGAGTCGGGCCTCCAGGGGTATGGAGCTTTCTTT	CAISESGLQGYGAFF
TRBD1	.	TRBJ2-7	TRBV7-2	TGTGCCAGCAGCCCCGGGACAGGACCCTTCTACGAGCAGTACTTC	CASSPGTGPFYEQYF
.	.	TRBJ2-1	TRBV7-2	TGTGCCAGCAGCTTAGAGGTGTTAGGGCGGGTGGGCATTCCGTACAATGAGCAGTTCTTC	CASSLEVLGRVGIPYNEQFF
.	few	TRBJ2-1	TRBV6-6	TGTGCCAGCAGTTACGGGGACCCAATAGTTAGTGAGCAGTTCTTC	CASSYGDPIVSEQFF
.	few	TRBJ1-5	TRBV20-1	TGCAGTGCTAGTCAAGGTGCCAGTCAGCCCCAGCATTTT	CSASQGASQPQHF
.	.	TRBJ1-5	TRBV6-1	TGTGCCAGCAGTGAAATTGCGAAGGCTGCCAGCGTCAATCAGCCCCAGCATTTT	CASSEIAKAASVNQPQHF
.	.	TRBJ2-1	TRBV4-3	TGCGCCAGCAGCCAAGATTTTGATTGGGAGCAGTTCTTC	CASSQDFDWEQFF
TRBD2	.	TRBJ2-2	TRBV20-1	TGCAGTGCTAGAGATCCCCGGGGAGGGGTGACCGGGGAGCTGTTTTTT	CSARDPRGGVTGELFF
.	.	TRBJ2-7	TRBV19	TGTGCCAGTAGTATCCTGTCAGAACCCGGCGAGCAGTACTTC	CASSILSEPGEQYF
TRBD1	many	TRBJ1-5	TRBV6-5	TGTGCCAGCAGCTCCCAGGGGGGCAATCAGCCCCAGCATTTT	CASSSQGGNQPQHF
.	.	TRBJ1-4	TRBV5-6	TGTACCAGCAGCTTGCTGGGGGCTGGGGAAAAACTGTTTTTT	CTSSLLGAGEKLFF
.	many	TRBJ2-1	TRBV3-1	TGTGCCAGCAGCCACCCCCGGACTCGCCCGTTCTTC	CASSHPRTRPFF
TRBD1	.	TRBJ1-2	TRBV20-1	TGCAGTGCTAGAGGACAGGGAGGGCATGGCTACACCTTC	CSARGQGGHGYTF
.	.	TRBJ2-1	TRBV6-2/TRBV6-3	TGTGCCAGCAGTCGCAAGGGGCCCGCCTACAATGAGCAGTTCTTC	CASSRKGPAYNEQFF
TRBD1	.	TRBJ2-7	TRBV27	TGTGCCAGCAGCGGAACACAGGGACAGGGAGAGCAGTACTTC	CASSGTQGQGEQYF
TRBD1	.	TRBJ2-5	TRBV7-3	TGTGCCAGCAGCCCGACAGGGGGCCGGGAGACCCAGTACTTC	CASSPTGGRETQYF
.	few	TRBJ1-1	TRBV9	TGTGCCAGCAGCGTAGACCCGGACACTAACACTGAAGCTTTCTTT	CASSVDPDTNTEAFF
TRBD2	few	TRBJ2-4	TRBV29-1	TGCAGCGTTGTCACGGGGGGGATGAGGAACATTCAGTACTTC	CSVVTGGMRNIQYF
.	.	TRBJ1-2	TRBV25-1	TGTGCCAGCAGTGCGGACACACGATATGGCTACACCTTC	CASSADTRYGYTF
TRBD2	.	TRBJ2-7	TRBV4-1	TGCGCCAGCAGCCAAGCTGGGACTAGGTCTTCCGGCGAGCAGTACTTC	CASSQAGTRSSGEQYF
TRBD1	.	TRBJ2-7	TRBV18	TGTGCCAGCTCGCGACAAGGACAGGGGGCCACCTACGAGCAGTACTTC	CASSRQGQGATYEQYF
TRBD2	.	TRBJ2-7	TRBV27	TGTGCCAGCAGTTTAGGGACTAGAAATTACGAGCAGTACTTC	CASSLGTRNYEQYF
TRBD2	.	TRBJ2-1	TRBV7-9	TGTGCCAGCAGCTTATTAGCGGGAAGCTACAATGAGCAGTTCTTC	CASSLLAGSYNEQFF
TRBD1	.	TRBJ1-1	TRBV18	TGTGCCAGCTCACAACAGGGGGAGAACACTGAAGCTTTCTTT	CASSQQGENTEAFF
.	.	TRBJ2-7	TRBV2	TGTGCCAGCAGGTGGACAGTTGCAAGCTACGAGCAGTACTTC	CASRWTVASYEQYF
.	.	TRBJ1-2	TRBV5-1	TGCGCCAGCAGCACCGGGACGGATCCCTATGGCTACACCTTC	CASSTGTDPYGYTF
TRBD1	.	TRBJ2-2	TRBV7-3	TGTGCCAGCAGCAACCGGGACAGGGGTACCGGGGAGCTGTTTTTT	CASSNRDRGTGELFF
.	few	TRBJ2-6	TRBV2	TGTGCCAGCGCCAGGGTGGGGGCCAACGTCCTGACTTTC	CASARVGANVLTF
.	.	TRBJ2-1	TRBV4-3	TGCGCCAGCAGCCAAGACGGGGGAAATTTCAATGAGCAGTTCTTC	CASSQDGGNFNEQFF
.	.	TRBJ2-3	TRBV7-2	TGTGCCAGCAGCATCGATGAAGGAGCCGCCGGAGATACGCAGTATTTT	CASSIDEGAAGDTQYF
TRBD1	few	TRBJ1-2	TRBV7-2	TGTGCCAGCAGCTTAGGGGACAGGGTGGGGAAGGGCTACACCTTC	CASSLGDRVGKGYTF
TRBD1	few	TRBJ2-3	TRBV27	TGTGCCAGGCCGGGACAGGGACAATACGGTACGCAGTATTTT	CARPGQGQYGTQYF
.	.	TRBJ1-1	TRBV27	TGTGCCAGCAGTTTAAATCCCGGCAGGCTGGGTACTGAAGCTTTCTTT	CASSLNPGRLGTEAFF
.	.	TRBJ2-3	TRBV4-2	TGTGCCAGCAGCCAAGATCCGGCGGCGAGCACAGATACGCAGTATTTT	CASSQDPAASTDTQYF
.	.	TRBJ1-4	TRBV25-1	TGTGCCAGCAGTGCACAAGAAAAACTGTTTTTT	CASSAQEKLFF
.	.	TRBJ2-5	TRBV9	TGTGCCAGCAGCGTAACGGGGTTAGTCCAAGAGACCCAGTACTTC	CASSVTGLVQETQYF
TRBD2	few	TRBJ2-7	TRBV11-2	TGTGCCAGCAGCTTAACCCGGGGGGTGTACTTC	CASSLTRGVYF
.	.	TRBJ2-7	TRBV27	TGTGCCAGCAGTCCGGTAGGGCGCTACGAGCAGTACTTC	CASSPVGRYEQYF
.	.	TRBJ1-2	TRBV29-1	TGCAGCGTTGGACTGCCGGAGTATGGCTACACCTTC	CSVGLPEYGYTF
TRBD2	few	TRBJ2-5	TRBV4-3	TGCGCCAGCAGCCAAAGGCCTAGCGGGGGAGGTGAGACCCAGTACTTC	CASSQRPSGGGETQYF
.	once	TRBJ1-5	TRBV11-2	TGTGCCAGCAGCTGGGGTCGGGGGCAGCCCCAGCATTTT	CASSWGRGQPQHF
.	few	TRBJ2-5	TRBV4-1	TGCGCCAGCAGCCAGGATCCCGGACCAGAGACCCAGTACTTC	CASSQDPGPETQYF
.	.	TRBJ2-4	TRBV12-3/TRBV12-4	TGTGCCAGCAGTTTAACGCAGGCGGTCCTCTTACTGGCCAAAAACATTCAGTACTTC	CASSLTQAVLLLAKNIQYF
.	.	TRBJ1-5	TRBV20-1	TGCAGTGCTAAGGGCCAGGGAGGGCAGCCCCAGCATTTT	CSAKGQGGQPQHF
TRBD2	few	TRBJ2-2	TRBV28	TGTGCCAGCCGTGGGCTAGCGGGAGCCGGGGAGCTGTTTTTT	CASRGLAGAGELFF
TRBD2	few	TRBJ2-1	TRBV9	TGTGCCAGCAGCGTAGCGGGGGGGCCCTACAATGAGCAGTTCTTC	CASSVAGGPYNEQFF
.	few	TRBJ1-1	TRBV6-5	TGTGCCAGCAGACGCACAGGTCCGACTACTGAAGCTTTCTTT	CASRRTGPTTEAFF
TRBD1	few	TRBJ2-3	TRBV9	TGTGCCAGCAGCGTTACAGGCAGGGGGACAGATACGCAGTATTTT	CASSVTGRGTDTQYF
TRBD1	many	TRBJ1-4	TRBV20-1	TGCAGTGCTACCGGGACAGGTGATGAAAAACTGTTTTTT	CSATGTGDEKLFF
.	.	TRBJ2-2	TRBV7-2	TGTGCCAGCAGGTTAGGGAACACCGGGGAGCTGTTTTTT	CASRLGNTGELFF
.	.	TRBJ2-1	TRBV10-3	TGTGCCATCAGTGAGCCTACCTCGCGGAGGGGCCCCTACAATGAGCAGTTCTTC	CAISEPTSRRGPYNEQFF
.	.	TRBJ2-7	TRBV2	TGTGCCAGCATATTGGACTATAGCTCCTACGAGCAGTACTTC	CASILDYSSYEQYF
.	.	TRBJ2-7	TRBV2	TGTGCCAGCCTCCCTTTTACCGGCAGAAGCTCCTACGAGCAGTACTTC	CASLPFTGRSSYEQYF